These 23 T cell receptor beta chains share one sample of origin, sequenced in a study of T cell repertoires in cytomegalovirus infection. No antigen has been assigned to these receptors. TCRdb independently ran MiXCR on the reads; one entry per CDR3 protein. The table has hundreds of thousands of distinct CDR3 sequences, under 45% seen once; the top ten hold roughly two fifths. Sequencing was performed on cultured PBMCs, taken from culture after CMV antigen stimulation. The receptors shown here come from a human donor in good health (CMV status not recorded). Some clones in this sample may be carry-over from other donors' samples.

Many counts were recorded for this clonotype. The V and J genes are TRBV7-2 and TRBJ2-3, with TRBD2 identical over 10 bases. This CDR3 comprises 14 residues. Germline V CDR1 and CDR2: SGHTA, FQGNSA. V trimming: 2 bases; J trimming: 4 bases; junction bases outside the gene matches: 0. The CDR3 is CASSLLAGADTQYF. DNA for the CDR3: TGTGCCAGCAGCTTACTAGCGGGGGCAGATACGCAGTATTTT.

The J gene is TRBJ1-5, the V gene TRBV15; D gene ambiguous. The CDR3 consists of 14 residues. Germline CDR1 and CDR2: LNHNV and YYDKDF (reference sequence). V was cut by 5 bases and J by 9 bases, with 17 bases left in between. Here the CDR3 DNA reads TGTGCCACCAGCGCGATGGCTATCCGGGGGCCCCAGCATTTT. It codes for CATSAMAIRGPQHF.

The CDR3 nucleotides read TGTGCCAGCAGCTATACTAGCGGCGTAACAGATACGCAGTATTTT. Its translation: CASSYTSGVTDTQYF. This chain uses TRBV7-8 with TRBJ2-3; 8 nucleotides agree with TRBD2. J was trimmed by 3 bases and V by 4 bases; bases with no gene match: 6. This CDR3 is 15 amino acids long. Germline CDR1 is SGHVS and CDR2 is FQNEAQ.

In its sample, this clonotype was seen a few times. V gene TRBV7-2 combines with J gene TRBJ1-5, with TRBD1 as a possible D gene (5 bases). The germline V and J ends were trimmed by 3 bases and 6 bases, with 15 bases remaining between them. Germline V gives CDR1 SGHTA, CDR2 FQGNSA. The CDR3 has 15 residues. CDR3 sequence: CASSFGWGGGQPQHF. CDR3 bases: TGTGCCAGCAGCTTCGGGTGGGGCGGGGGTCAGCCCCAGCATTTT.

This clonotype came up a few times. The rearrangement joins TRBV7-2 to TRBJ2-3; perhaps D is TRBD1 or TRBD2 (6 bases each). Germline lookup yields CDR1 SGHTA and CDR2 FQGNSA. The CDR3 totals 15 residues. With 3 bases removed from V and 4 bases from J, the gap between germline ends came to 14 bases. CDR3 region: CASSLGGLGADTQYF. As DNA, the CDR3 is TGTGCCAGCAGCTTGGGGGGCCTGGGCGCAGATACGCAGTATTTT. Supplemented by reference TRBV7-2 and TRBJ2-3, the full variable domain reads GAGVSQSPSNKVTEKGKDVELRCDPISGHTALYWYRQSLGQGLEFLIYFQGNSAPDKSGLPSDRFSAERTGGSVSTLTIQRTQQEDSAVYLCASSLGGLGADTQYFGPGTRLTVL.

This clonotype was seen only once. The chain combines TRBV19 with TRBJ2-5; D remains unclear. Germline V CDR1 and CDR2: LNHDA, SQIVND (reference sequence). CDR3 size: 13 residues. The V gene lost 1 base and the J gene lost 2 bases, with 5 bases spanning the gap. The CDR3, as DNA: TGTGCCAGTAGTATAGGAAGGCAAGAGACCCAGTACTTC. It codes for CASSIGRQETQYF.

The rearrangement links TRBV7-2 to TRBJ1-4, with D tentatively TRBD1 (6 bases). V was clipped by 2 bases and J by 8 bases, with 12 bases between them. Germline V gives CDR1 SGHTA, CDR2 FQGNSA. This CDR3 is 14 amino acids long. The CDR3 loop is CASSLWTDGEKLFF. CDR3 DNA: TGTGCCAGCAGCTTATGGACAGATGGAGAAAAACTGTTTTTT.

This clonotype was recorded many times. V and J are TRBV7-2 and TRBJ2-1, with 7 bases identical to TRBD2. The CDR3 loop spans 14 amino acids. Trimming cost V 5 bases and J 4 bases; bases outside gene matches: 5. CDR1 and CDR2 (germline): SGHTA, FQGNSA. CDR3 region: CASSTSVVYNEQFF. Written as DNA, the CDR3 is TGTGCCAGCAGCACTAGCGTAGTATACAATGAGCAGTTCTTC.

The genes are TRBV12-5 and TRBJ1-2; D might be TRBD1 (5 bases). Germline values: CDR1 LGHNT, CDR2 FRNRAP. V lost 5 bases and J lost 0, with 13 bases in between. The CDR3 consists of 15 residues. For the CDR3, the DNA is TGTGCTAGTGGTGGTGGACACCTAGCTAACTATGGCTACACCTTC. Amino acids: CASGGGHLANYGYTF.

This clonotype was seen a few times. The CDR3 here is CASSATGAISTDTQYF. CDR3 in DNA: TGTGCCAGCAGCGCCACGGGGGCAATTAGCACAGATACGCAGTATTTT. The chain combines TRBV7-8 with TRBJ2-3; D is perhaps TRBD1 or TRBD2 (6 bases each). The V gene's germline CDR1 is SGHVS and CDR2 FQNEAQ. Trimming cost V 5 bases and J 0 bases, with 15 bases left between them. This CDR3 contains 16 residues.

This clonotype was counted a few times. The J gene is TRBJ1-1, the V gene TRBV7-2, with D unresolved. The germline V gene has CDR1 SGHTA and CDR2 FQGNSA. Trimming removed 0 bases from V and 4 bases from J, with 12 bases in between. The CDR3 sequence is 15 residues long. DNA for the CDR3: TGTGCCAGCAGCTTAGCGTTCGGTCCCAGCACTGAAGCTTTCTTT. Its protein is CASSLAFGPSTEAFF.

The chain combines TRBV19 with TRBJ2-1, with TRBD1 matching over 7 bases. V lost 6 bases to trimming and J lost 9 bases; unmatched junction nucleotides: 5. The CDR3 runs to 12 residues. CDR1 is LNHDA and CDR2 is SQIVND in the germline V gene (reference sequence). The CDR3 region has the DNA TGTGCCAGTAGACTTAGGGGGCGTGAGCAGTTCTTC. Protein product: CASRLRGREQFF.

The chain carries TRBV4-1 and TRBJ2-1; 8 positions match TRBD2. Per the germline V gene, CDR1 is MGHRA and CDR2 is YSYEKL. The CDR3 has 16 residues. The trim removed 4 bases at V and 4 bases at J, leaving 9 bases unmatched. The CDR3: CASSPLFSGAYNEQFF. The CDR3 DNA is TGCGCCAGCAGCCCCCTATTTAGCGGGGCTTACAATGAGCAGTTCTTC.

The CDR3 sequence is CASSSPPGTNEQFF. The CDR3 region has the DNA TGTGCCAGCAGCTCTCCCCCCGGGACCAATGAGCAGTTCTTC. The chain recombines TRBV7-9 with TRBJ2-1; D possibly uses TRBD1 or TRBD2 (5 bases each). The CDR3 length is 14 residues. The V gene's germline CDR1 is SEHNR and CDR2 FQNEAQ (reference sequence). V was pared by 4 bases and J by 6 bases, with 13 bases between.

J is TRBJ2-2 and V is TRBV7-8; D remains ambiguous. Per germline, CDR1 SGHVS and CDR2 FQNEAQ. The length of the CDR3 is 13 residues. Trimming took 10 bases from V and 3 from J, leaving 12 bases between them. CDR3 loop: CATSGLHTGELFF. The CDR3 bases are TGTGCCACCTCCGGTTTGCACACCGGGGAGCTGTTTTTT.

With respect to this clonotype: At one boundary the junction diverges from the germline segment, which might be a read error. CDR3 DNA sequence: TGTGCCAGCAGCTCACCTCGGGCAGGGCCAACAACTGATGAAAAACTGTTTTTT. It is translated as CASSSPRAGPTTDEKLFF. The rearrangement links TRBV7-2 to TRBJ1-4, with TRBD1 as a possible D gene (5 bases). The CDR3 is made up of 18 amino acids. Looked up from germline, CDR1 is SGHTA and CDR2 is FQGNSA.

The chain links TRBV20-1 to TRBJ1-1, with D tentatively TRBD1 (5 bases). Per the germline V gene, CDR1 is DFQATT and CDR2 is SNEGSKA (reference sequence). The CDR3 spans 14 residues. Trimming cost V 4 bases and J 6 bases, with 18 bases left between them. In nucleotides, the CDR3 is TGCAGTGCTAAGACCTTAAAGAGGGACTCTGAAGCTTTCTTT. This sequence encodes CSAKTLKRDSEAFF.

This clonotype was detected a few times. The rearrangement uses TRBV7-2 and TRBJ2-7, with TRBD2 as a possible D gene (5 bases). Trimming pared 1 base from V and 4 bases from J, leaving 11 bases between. The CDR3 sequence is 14 residues long. Germline V gene sequence: CDR1 SGHTA, CDR2 FQGNSA. In DNA, the CDR3 is TGTGCCAGCAGCTTAGATCCAGGAGGTTACGAGCAGTACTTC. Translating it yields CASSLDPGGYEQYF.

This clonotype was seen a few times. This chain links TRBV7-2 with TRBJ1-6; D not resolved. Looked up from germline, CDR1 is SGHTA and CDR2 is FQGNSA. CDR3 length: 14 amino acids. The V and J ends lost 1 base and 11 bases respectively, with 12 bases between them. In nucleotides, the CDR3 is TGTGCCAGCAGCTTAGGGCAGCCCCGTGCACCCCTCCACTTT. Protein product: CASSLGQPRAPLHF. The complete variable domain, with remaining parts taken from reference TRBV7-2 and TRBJ1-6, reads GAGVSQSPSNKVTEKGKDVELRCDPISGHTALYWYRQSLGQGLEFLIYFQGNSAPDKSGLPSDRFSAERTGGSVSTLTIQRTQQEDSAVYLCASSLGQPRAPLHFGNGTRLTVT.

The chain uses TRBV20-1 and TRBJ2-2; tentative D call: TRBD2 (6 bases). This CDR3 region has 15 residues. The ends were cut back, 2 bases at V and 0 bases at J, with 10 bases in the middle. The germline V gene encodes CDR1 DFQATT and CDR2 SNEGSKA (reference sequence). The CDR3, as DNA: TGCAGTGCTAGACCGGGAGCGGCGAACACCGGGGAGCTGTTTTTT. Its protein product is CSARPGAANTGELFF.

The V call is TRBV18, the J call TRBJ2-3; D possibly matches TRBD1 or TRBD2 (5 bases each). V was trimmed by 0 bases and J by 2 bases, leaving 12 bases between them. Per the germline V gene, CDR1 is KGHSH and CDR2 is LQKENI. This CDR3 has 16 residues. CDR3 nucleotide sequence: TGTGCCAGCTCACCACCACGGGGCCGCGTCACAGATACGCAGTATTTT. As protein: CASSPPRGRVTDTQYF.

This rearrangement joins TRBV6-6 to TRBJ2-7; perhaps D is TRBD1 or TRBD2 (5 bases each). The CDR3 is 15 residues long. Deletions cut 2 bases from V and 7 bases from J, with 18 bases between. Germline assignment: CDR1 MNHNY and CDR2 SVGAGI (reference sequence). DNA for the CDR3: TGTGCCAGCAGTTACGGTCGGGGCCCCCAAATGGAGCAGTACTTC. It codes for CASSYGRGPQMEQYF.

The V gene is TRBV9, the J gene TRBJ2-5; 10 positions agree with TRBD2. Germline V CDR1 and CDR2: SGDLS, YYNGEE. This CDR3 is 17 amino acids long. J gave up 8 bases and V 4 bases, and 17 bases lay outside the gene matches. The CDR3 sequence is CASSPALAGVIGATQYF. The CDR3 DNA reads TGTGCCAGCAGCCCCGCCCTAGCGGGAGTAATAGGGGCAACCCAGTACTTC.